This TCR beta chain was identified during a study of blood T cell repertoires in COVID-19. This clone was seen a single time. CDR3 size: 15 residues. Germline CDR1 and CDR2: MNHEY and SMNVEV (reference sequence). V was clipped by 3 bases and J by 2 bases, with 13 bases between them. Data came from immunoSEQ multiplex PCR; TCRdb stores just in-frame clones and leaves some out. Among approximately 300,000 clones listed, about nine tenths were seen once. Material for sequencing was peripheral blood. V gene TRBV27 combines with J gene TRBJ1-2; D perhaps matches TRBD1 (5 bases). The receptor was derived from a woman in her 30s with COVID-19, enrolled during active disease. The chain's CDR3 is CASSLKRDLNYGYTF. The CDR3 nucleotides read TGTGCCAGCAGTTTGAAGCGGGACTTAAACTATGGCTACACCTTC.